The clone carrying this TCR beta chain occurred a few times. The antigen is not known. No cell sorting was done before RNA was extracted from the tissue. The record originates from a study of tumor and adjacent non-tumor tissue in lung cancer. Study in general: Each sample yielded 3.9 million or so productive TCRbeta reads on average. Overall study results and limits: Top 100 clones took a larger repertoire share in normal lung. Significantly higher TCR diversity was found in tumor than normal lung.

V lost 3 bases, J lost 10 bases, and 10 bases lay in between. The CDR3 runs to 11 residues. Germline V gives CDR1 GTSNPN, CDR2 SVGIG (reference sequence). The library came from three nested PCR rounds adapted from ARM-PCR protocols. One entry per CDR3 protein, called by TCRdb with MiXCR from the multiplex PCR reads. The sample contains about 200,000 distinct CDR3 sequences, about 76% of which appear only once. Sequencing was done on a sample of lung tumor tissue. The sequence was collected from a man in his 60s with non-small cell lung cancer. The chain recombines TRBV30 with TRBJ2-1, with D unresolved. The CDR3, as DNA: TGTGCCTGGAGCCGCCGGTGGGAGCAGTTCTTC. Amino acids: CAWSRRWEQFF.